A selection of T cell receptor beta chains follows, all from one sample in a study of T cells in Graves' hyperthyroidism and ophthalmopathy. TCRdb analysed the multiplex PCR reads with MiXCR anew, one entry per CDR3 protein. The repertoire includes 550,000 to 600,000 distinct CDR3 sequences, over 15% of them detected once, and 18% sits in the top ten. Input material: blood. These TCRs come from a young woman with Graves' hyperthyroidism. The CDR3 runs from the conserved cysteine through the conserved F or W. The D gene is left open where the match is weak. Some rows have no size entry. The others give once, few or many, or a class for an expanded clone.

V	D	J	size	CDR3	DNA
TRBV6-6	NA	TRBJ2-6	few	CASSYKRSGANVLTF	TGTGCCAGCAGTTACAAGAGATCTGGGGCCAACGTCCTGACTTTC
TRBV2	NA	TRBJ2-7	few	CASRLLAEEQYF	TGTGCCAGCAGACTCCTAGCCGAAGAGCAGTACTTC
TRBV11-2	NA	TRBJ1-1	many	CASSFPGNTEAFF	TGTGCCAGCAGTTTCCCAGGGAACACTGAAGCTTTCTTT
TRBV20-1	TRBD2	TRBJ2-1	NA	CSARDSAGVLGVGAQFF	TGCAGTGCTAGAGATTCGGCGGGAGTGCTGGGAGTTGGGGCGCAGTTCTTC
TRBV28	NA	TRBJ2-1	NA	CASSVRGRRQFF	TGTGCCAGCAGTGTCCGGGGTCGTAGGCAGTTCTTC
TRBV6-1	TRBD1	TRBJ2-7	many	CASRMGQASYEQYF	TGTGCCAGCAGAATGGGACAGGCCTCCTACGAGCAGTACTTC
TRBV27	TRBD1	TRBJ2-7	many	CASSFGQGRAYEQYF	TGTGCCAGCAGTTTTGGACAGGGAAGGGCCTACGAGCAGTACTTC
TRBV15	TRBD1	TRBJ2-5	many	CATSREEMTGGYQETQYF	TGTGCCACCAGCAGAGAGGAGATGACAGGGGGGTACCAAGAGACCCAGTACTTC
TRBV24-1	NA	TRBJ1-5	many	CATSDRKGGNQPQHF	TGTGCCACCAGTGATCGAAAGGGTGGGAATCAGCCCCAGCATTTT
TRBV7-2	NA	TRBJ2-7	many	CASSFLGRGKSSYEQYF	TGTGCCAGCAGCTTCTTGGGTCGCGGCAAGAGCTCCTACGAGCAGTACTTC
TRBV12-3/TRBV12-4	TRBD1	TRBJ2-4	many	CASSPDRGSRGKNIQYF	TGTGCCAGCAGCCCAGACAGGGGAAGCAGGGGCAAAAACATTCAGTACTTC
TRBV7-9	NA	TRBJ2-2	few	CASSSPLFGGGELFF	TGTGCCAGCAGCTCCCCCCTGTTTGGCGGCGGGGAGCTGTTTTTT
TRBV12-5	TRBD2	TRBJ2-3	few	CASGAGTSPDTQYF	TGTGCTAGTGGTGCAGGGACTAGCCCCGATACGCAGTATTTT